A single sample gave rise to the 29 T cell receptor beta chains below, sequenced in a study of blood T cells in healthy people across ages (dated by TCRdb to 2013 to 2016). The library was produced with 5' RACE. Sequencer: Illumina HiSeq 2500. A second PCR of about 6 to 12 cycles was performed with a sample-barcoded 5' primer and a J-beta primer mix. TCRdb took the public reads, trimmed them with fastp at Q25, ran MiXCR for clone calling and kept in-frame beta chains. Entries are consolidated by CDR3 protein sequence, retaining the most common genes and DNA. The sample includes about 730,000 distinct CDR3 sequences, with roughly two fifths observed a single time. Together, the top ten hold roughly 19% of the sample. Sequencing used blood. Receptors originate from a woman aged 55-69 years in good health.

The chain joins TRBV18 to TRBJ2-5, with D possibly being TRBD1 (5 bases). CDR1 and CDR2 (germline): KGHSH, LQKENI. V was clipped by 4 bases and J by 3 bases, with 12 bases between them. The CDR3 has 14 amino acids. DNA for the CDR3: TGTGCCAGCTCACTAACAGGACCAGAAGAGACCCAGTACTTC. Translated, it gives CASSLTGPEETQYF.

There are many counts of this clonotype. The rearrangement uses TRBV4-2 and TRBJ1-1; 7 bases line up with TRBD1. The CDR3 loop spans 14 amino acids. From germline, CDR1 is LGHNA and CDR2 YNFKEQ. After removal of 6 bases from V and 2 bases from J, the junction contained 6 bases not matched to a gene. CDR3 nucleotides: TGTGCCAGCAGTCCGGGGACAGACAACACTGAAGCTTTCTTT. The encoded protein is CASSPGTDNTEAFF.

CDR3 residues: CAISDDSRGEGETQYF. CDR3 nucleotides: TGTGCCATCAGTGATGACAGTAGGGGTGAGGGGGAGACCCAGTACTTC. The chain uses TRBV10-3 and TRBJ2-5; D assignment may be TRBD1 or TRBD2 (5 bases each). The CDR3 length is 16 residues. CDR1 ENHRY and CDR2 SYGVKD come from the germline V gene. The V and J ends lost 3 bases and 5 bases respectively, with 19 bases between them.

CDR3 nucleotide sequence: TGTGCCAGCAGTTTGGTGACGGGATACTCCTACGAGCAGTACTTC. Translating it yields CASSLVTGYSYEQYF. The genes are TRBV12-3 or TRBV12-4 and TRBJ2-7; D possibly corresponds to TRBD2 (5 bases). V shed 3 bases and J shed 0 bases, with 12 bases lying between them. The CDR3 is made up of 15 amino acids.

This clonotype was detected only a few times. This chain joins TRBV7-6 and TRBJ2-1, with D perhaps TRBD2 (6 bases). There are 11 residues in the CDR3. V was trimmed by 2 bases and J by 15 bases, leaving 11 bases between them. Germline assignment: CDR1 SGHVS and CDR2 FNYEAQ. This chain's CDR3 is CASSLLGDWFF. The DNA for the CDR3 is TGTGCCAGCAGCTTACTGGGGGACTGGTTCTTC.

Only a few counts were recorded for this clonotype. The V call is TRBV3-1, the J call TRBJ2-4, with TRBD2 matching 10 bases. V shed 2 bases and J 0 bases; nucleotides not matched to a gene: 4. The germline gives CDR1 LGHDT, CDR2 YNNKEL (reference sequence). This CDR3 has 17 amino acids. As DNA, the CDR3 is TGTGCCAGCAGCCAACCACTAGCGGGGCTAGCCAAAAACATTCAGTACTTC. It yields the protein CASSQPLAGLAKNIQYF.

The genes are TRBV18 and TRBJ2-7; the match to TRBD2 covers 7 bases. CDR1 and CDR2 from the germline V gene are KGHSH and LQKENI. This CDR3 is 16 amino acids long. V lost 2 bases and J lost 5; bases outside the gene matches: 12. In nucleotides, the CDR3 is TGTGCCAGCTCACCAACCTTCGGGGGAGGGCTACACGAGCAGTACTTC. Translation gives CASSPTFGGGLHEQYF. The variable domain in full, completed from reference TRBV18 and TRBJ2-7, reads NAGVMQNPRHLVRRRGQEARLRCSPMKGHSHVYWYRQLPEEGLKFMVYLQKENIIDESGMPKERFSAEFPKEGPSILRIQQVVRGDSAAYFCASSPTFGGGLHEQYFGPGTRLTVT.

This chain links TRBV7-2 with TRBJ2-4; unclear D gene. TRBJ2-7 matches the DNA end more closely, so the J call is doubtful. CDR1 and CDR2 from the germline V gene are SGHTA and FQGNSA. The CDR3 runs to 15 residues. This chain's CDR3 is CASSFLVGSGYEQYF. CDR3 in DNA: TGTGCCAGCAGCTTCCTGGTGGGTTCGGGCTACGAGCAGTACTTC.

Only a few counts were recorded for this clonotype. The chain joins TRBV7-6 to TRBJ2-2, with unresolved D. V was trimmed by 2 bases and J by 3 bases, leaving 13 bases between them. The CDR3 loop spans 16 amino acids. Germline loops: CDR1 SGHVS, CDR2 FNYEAQ. The CDR3 loop reads CASSLRAPKDTGELFF. As DNA, the CDR3 is TGTGCCAGCAGCTTACGAGCGCCGAAAGACACCGGGGAGCTGTTTTTT.

The chain employs TRBV6-6 and TRBJ2-5, with D perhaps matching TRBD2 (6 bases). Germline V CDR1 and CDR2: MNHNY, SVGAGI (reference sequence). CDR3 length equals 11 residues. With 9 bases removed from V and 11 bases from J, the gap between germline ends came to 16 bases. CDR3 loop: CASGTAREQYF. CDR3 coding DNA: TGTGCCAGTGGGACTGCACGAGAGCAGTACTTC.

This clonotype has ten or more counts. V usage is TRBV29-1 and J usage is TRBJ2-7, with 10 bases that match TRBD1. From germline, CDR1 is SQVTM and CDR2 ANQGSEA. With 6 bases clipped from V and 9 bases from J, the junction kept 14 bases outside the gene matches. This CDR3 has 14 residues. The CDR3: CSVAPGQGKGGQYF. The CDR3 DNA reads TGCAGCGTAGCTCCGGGACAGGGGAAGGGAGGGCAGTACTTC.

The rearrangement joins TRBV29-1 to TRBJ2-7; the D is unclear. The CDR3 loop spans 12 amino acids. The germline gives CDR1 SQVTM, CDR2 ANQGSEA. The V and J ends lost 2 bases and 7 bases respectively, with 12 bases between them. DNA for the CDR3: TGCAGCGTTGAAAGTTCTGGGTGGGAGCAGTACTTC. Protein sequence: CSVESSGWEQYF.

The V call is TRBV10-2, the J call TRBJ1-4; 7 bases are shared with TRBD1. CDR3 size: 16 residues. CDR1 WSHSY and CDR2 SAAADI come from the germline V gene. After removal of 2 bases from V and 0 bases from J, the junction contained 3 bases not matched to a gene. The CDR3 region has the DNA TGCGCCAGCAGTGAGATGGGACAGACAACTAATGAAAAACTGTTTTTT. Its translation: CASSEMGQTTNEKLFF.

This chain's CDR3 is CSAPTSGGAEEQYF. The CDR3 DNA follows: TGCAGTGCGCCAACTAGCGGGGGGGCCGAAGAGCAGTACTTC. The V call is TRBV20-1, the J call TRBJ2-7, with TRBD2 identical over 13 bases. The V and J ends lost 6 bases and 7 bases, in that order; junction bases with no gene match: 9. Germline V gives CDR1 DFQATT, CDR2 SNEGSKA (reference sequence). This CDR3 is 14 amino acids long.

The chain employs TRBV7-2 and TRBJ2-7; tentatively, D is TRBD1 or TRBD2 (6 bases each). From germline, CDR1 is SGHTA and CDR2 FQGNSA. The CDR3 loop spans 18 amino acids. V was cut by 4 bases and J by 4 bases, with 26 bases left in between. The CDR3, as DNA: TGTGCCAGCAGCTCCCCGGCCAGGGGTCCTAGCGCCAAATACGAGCAGTACTTC. Translation gives CASSSPARGPSAKYEQYF.

The table lists this clonotype with a few counts. The CDR3 DNA reads as TGTGCCAGCAGCTTAGGGTGGGTGAACACTGAAGCTTTCTTT. Translating gives CASSLGWVNTEAFF. This rearrangement joins TRBV7-2 to TRBJ1-1; D unresolved. Germline values: CDR1 SGHTA, CDR2 FQGNSA. The ends were cut back, 1 base at V and 0 bases at J, with 6 bases in the middle. The CDR3 length is 14 residues. The full variable domain, its missing parts supplied by reference TRBV7-2 and TRBJ1-1, is GAGVSQSPSNKVTEKGKDVELRCDPISGHTALYWYRQSLGQGLEFLIYFQGNSAPDKSGLPSDRFSAERTGGSVSTLTIQRTQQEDSAVYLCASSLGWVNTEAFFGQGTRLTVV.

The chain is built from TRBV20-1 and TRBJ2-1; 12 bases match TRBD2. Germline CDR1 DFQATT, CDR2 SNEGSKA (reference sequence). CDR3 length equals 13 residues. The V and J ends lost 5 bases and 12 bases, in that order; junction bases with no gene match: 8. CDR3: CSAALAGGPAQFF. The CDR3 DNA reads TGCAGTGCTGCCCTAGCGGGGGGGCCGGCGCAGTTCTTC.

This clonotype was detected a few times. The rearrangement links TRBV9 to TRBJ1-2; TRBD1 might be the D (5 bases). The V end lost 0 bases, the J end lost 8 bases, and 14 bases lay between the germline ends. CDR3 length: 14 residues. Germline assignment: CDR1 SGDLS and CDR2 YYNGEE. The CDR3 spells CASSVAAGAGGYTF. CDR3 bases: TGTGCCAGCAGCGTAGCAGCGGGTGCAGGGGGCTACACCTTC.

The chain carries TRBV6-2 or TRBV6-3 and TRBJ2-5; D not resolved. The J call may be mistaken, given a closer DNA end match to TRBJ2-7. Germline V lookup: CDR1 MNHEY, CDR2 SVGEGT. The CDR3 contains 11 residues. CDR3 coding DNA: TGTGCCAGCCAAACAGCCGGCGAGCAGTACTTC. It yields the protein CASQTAGEQYF.

The rearrangement joins TRBV20-1 to TRBJ1-4, with 7 bases matching TRBD1. The CDR3 loop spans 14 amino acids. The ends lost 3 bases at V and 5 bases at J; junction bases unmatched: 6. Germline values: CDR1 DFQATT, CDR2 SNEGSKA (reference sequence). The CDR3 loop reads CSASRQGRNEKLFF. In nucleotides, the CDR3 is TGCAGTGCTAGTAGACAGGGTCGGAATGAAAAACTGTTTTTT.

The V call is TRBV12-3 or TRBV12-4, the J call TRBJ2-2; tentatively, D is TRBD2 (5 bases). The CDR3 is 15 amino acids. Deletions cut 5 bases from V and 4 bases from J, with 14 bases between. Here the CDR3 DNA reads TGTGCCAGCAGTCGGACTGCCCCGGGCACCGGGGAGCTGTTTTTT. Translated, it gives CASSRTAPGTGELFF.

This clonotype has a handful of counts. The gene calls are TRBV6-6 and TRBJ1-2, with D hard to call. CDR3 length: 13 amino acids. Germline assignment: CDR1 MNHNY and CDR2 SVGAGI (reference sequence). Between the trimmed V and J ends, which lost 4 bases and 7 bases, there was a span of 13 bases. The CDR3 loop reads CASSSNGVSGYTF. The CDR3 nucleotides are TGTGCCAGCAGTTCCAATGGAGTGAGTGGCTACACCTTC.

V and J are TRBV7-2 and TRBJ2-3, with D uncertain. CDR3 length: 15 residues. Germline CDR1 is SGHTA and CDR2 is FQGNSA. Trimming took off 3 bases at V and 2 bases at J, with 12 bases between the two ends. CDR3 DNA sequence: TGTGCCAGCAGCTTGCTTGAGCGACTCACAGATACGCAGTATTTT. This sequence encodes CASSLLERLTDTQYF.

This chain joins TRBV6-1 and TRBJ1-2, with D maybe TRBD1 (6 bases). Germline CDR1 and CDR2: MNHNS and SASEGT. The CDR3 runs to 15 residues. V lost 4 bases, J lost 7 bases, and 19 bases lay in between. The CDR3 loop is CASSGGGGAELGYTF. The DNA of the CDR3 is TGTGCCAGCAGTGGCGGAGGGGGGGCAGAACTTGGCTACACCTTC.

The chain has TRBV2 and TRBJ2-2; D is uncertain. This CDR3 comprises 11 residues. Germline CDR1 SNHLY, CDR2 FYNNEI. V lost 6 bases, J lost 6 bases, and 5 bases lay in between. In DNA form, the CDR3 reads TGTGCCAGCAGCCCATCCGGGGAGCTGTTTTTT. This sequence encodes CASSPSGELFF.

This clonotype was recorded only once. This could be a read error, since a much larger clone is one nucleotide away. The CDR3 protein is CASSRGTSDPYEQYF. CDR3 nucleotide sequence: TGTGCCAGCAGCCGTGGGACTAGCGACCCCTACGAGCAGTACTTC. V usage is TRBV6-2 or TRBV6-3 and J usage is TRBJ2-5, with TRBD2 matching over 10 bases. The end of the DNA aligns better with TRBJ2-7, so the J call may be wrong. Per the germline V gene, CDR1 is MNHEY and CDR2 is SVGEGT. This CDR3 is 15 amino acids long.

This sequence joins TRBV3-1 and TRBJ1-1; D call uncertain. This CDR3 comprises 14 residues. The germline V gene has CDR1 LGHDT and CDR2 YNNKEL (reference sequence). Trimming stripped 5 bases from V and 6 bases from J, with 16 bases between. This chain's CDR3 is CASSSRRDGAEAFF. The CDR3 bases are TGTGCCAGCAGCTCCCGGCGGGATGGCGCTGAAGCTTTCTTT.

Notes on this clonotype: One end of the junction varies from germline; a read error may be responsible. The chain combines TRBV7-7 with TRBJ2-7; no definite D call. The CDR3 contains 13 residues. Germline assignment: CDR1 SSHAT and CDR2 FNYEAQ (reference sequence). The CDR3 region is CASSLSLSYEQYF. CDR3 nucleotides: TGTGCTAGCAGCTTATCACTGTCCTACGAGCAGTACTTC. The full variable domain, completed using reference TRBV7-7 and TRBJ2-7, is GAGVSQSPRYKVTKRGQDVTLRCDPISSHATLYWYQQALGQGPEFLTYFNYEAQPDKSGLPSDRFSAERPEGSISTLTIQRTEQRDSAMYRCASSLSLSYEQYFGPGTRLTVT.

This rearrangement joins TRBV5-1 to TRBJ2-3; D is unclear. From germline, CDR1 is SGHRS and CDR2 YFSETQ. The V and J ends lost 4 bases and 5 bases respectively, with 8 bases between them. This CDR3 has 12 amino acids. The CDR3 DNA sequence: TGCGCCAGCAGCCACCTTGAAGATACGCAGTATTTT. This sequence encodes CASSHLEDTQYF. The full variable domain, rest sourced from reference TRBV5-1 and TRBJ2-3, is KAGVTQTPRYLIKTRGQQVTLSCSPISGHRSVSWYQQTPGQGLQFLFEYFSETQRNKGNFPGRFSGRQFSNSRSEMNVSTLELGDSALYLCASSHLEDTQYFGPGTRLTVL.